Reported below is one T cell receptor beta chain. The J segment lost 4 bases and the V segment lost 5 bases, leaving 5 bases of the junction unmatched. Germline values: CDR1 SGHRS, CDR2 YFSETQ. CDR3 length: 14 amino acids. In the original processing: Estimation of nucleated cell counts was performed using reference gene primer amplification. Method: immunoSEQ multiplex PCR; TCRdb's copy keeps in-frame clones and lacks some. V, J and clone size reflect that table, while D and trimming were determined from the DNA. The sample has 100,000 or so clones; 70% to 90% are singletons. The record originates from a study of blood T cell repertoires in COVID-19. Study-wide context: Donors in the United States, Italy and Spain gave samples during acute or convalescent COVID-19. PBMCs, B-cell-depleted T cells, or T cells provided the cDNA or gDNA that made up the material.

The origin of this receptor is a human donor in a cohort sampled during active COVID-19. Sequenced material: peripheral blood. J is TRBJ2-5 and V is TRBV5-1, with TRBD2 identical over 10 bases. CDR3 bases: TGCGCCAGCAGAAATCCTAGCGGGGGAGAGACCCAGTACTTC. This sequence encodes CASRNPSGGETQYF.